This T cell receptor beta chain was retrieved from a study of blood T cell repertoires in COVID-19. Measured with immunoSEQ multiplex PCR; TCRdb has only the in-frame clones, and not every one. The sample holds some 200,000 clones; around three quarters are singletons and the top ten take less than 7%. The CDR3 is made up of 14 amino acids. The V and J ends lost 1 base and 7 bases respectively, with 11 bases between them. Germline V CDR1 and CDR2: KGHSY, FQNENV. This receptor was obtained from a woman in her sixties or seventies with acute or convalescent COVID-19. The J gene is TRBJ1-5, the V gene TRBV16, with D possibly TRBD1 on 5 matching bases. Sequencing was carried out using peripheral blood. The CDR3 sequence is CASSQWRGSQPQHF. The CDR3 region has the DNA TGTGCCAGCAGCCAATGGAGGGGCTCGCAGCCCCAGCATTTT.